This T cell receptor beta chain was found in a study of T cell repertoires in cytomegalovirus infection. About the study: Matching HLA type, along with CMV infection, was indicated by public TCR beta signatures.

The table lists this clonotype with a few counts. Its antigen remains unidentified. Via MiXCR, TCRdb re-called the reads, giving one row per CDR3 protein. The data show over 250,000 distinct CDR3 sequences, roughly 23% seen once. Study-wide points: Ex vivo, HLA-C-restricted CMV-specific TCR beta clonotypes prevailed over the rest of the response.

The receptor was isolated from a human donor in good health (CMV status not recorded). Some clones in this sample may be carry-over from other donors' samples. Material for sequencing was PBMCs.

The CDR3 coding sequence is TGTGCCAGCAGCCCGGGGACAGGGGGCACTACCTCCTATGGCTACACCTTC. Encoded protein: CASSPGTGGTTSYGYTF. The rearrangement uses TRBV7-2 and TRBJ1-2, with TRBD1 matching over 12 bases. V gave up 5 bases and J gave up 4 bases; unmatched junction bases: 11. The CDR3 extends over 17 amino acids. CDR1 is SGHTA, CDR2 FQGNSA, per germline.